This paragraph reports one T cell receptor beta chain. The antigen is unknown. Every donor provided 7.5 to 10 milliliters of peripheral blood. The sample is drawn from a study of blood T cells in healthy people across ages. The use of a sample-barcoded 5' primer and a J-beta primer mix characterized a second PCR of roughly 7 to 11 cycles. A template-switch adaptor containing 12 random nucleotides labeled each cDNA molecule. MiXCR, applied by TCRdb to the 5' RACE reads, yields one record per CDR3 protein. The sample yields hundreds of thousands of distinct CDR3 sequences, about 56% seen once. Study findings and constraints: As naive T cell percentage varied, TCR beta diversity correlated strongly with it. No conclusive comparison of naive versus antigen-experienced cells was possible with unsorted PBMCs.

The clonotype was recovered from a man aged 35 to 55 in good health. Sequenced: blood.

CDR3 loop: CASSLSSGRAGRGTDTQYF. The CDR3 nucleotides read TGTGCCAGCAGTCTGTCTAGCGGGAGGGCCGGGAGGGGGACAGATACGCAGTATTTT. The chain employs TRBV27 and TRBJ2-3; 12 positions match TRBD2. The trim removed 5 bases at V and 3 bases at J, leaving 15 bases unmatched. CDR3 length: 19 amino acids. The V gene's germline CDR1 is MNHEY and CDR2 SMNVEV (reference sequence).